This is a list of T cell receptor beta chains from one sample in a study of cytomegalovirus exposure and HLA in healthy donors. The protocol was immunoSEQ multiplex PCR, while the TCRdb copy is restricted to in-frame clones and leaves out a portion. This table has under 200,000 clones, roughly 87% appearing once. Sequenced: PBMCs. These receptors came from a girl aged 5 to 17 in good health and CMV-seropositive. Both conserved end residues are part of each CDR3. Fields, in order: D gene, V gene, clone size, J gene, CDR3 protein, CDR3 DNA. D genes are given only for firm matches. Part of the rows lack a size; the others show once, few, many or a class for expanded clones.

D gene: TRBD1; V gene: TRBV7-8; clone size: .; J gene: TRBJ1-1; CDR3 protein: CASSLGQGNTEAFF; CDR3 DNA: TGTGCCAGCAGCTTAGGACAGGGAAACACTGAAGCTTTCTTT
D gene: .; V gene: TRBV28; clone size: .; J gene: TRBJ2-1; CDR3 protein: CASSPSPYEQFF; CDR3 DNA: TGTGCCAGCAGCCCCTCTCCGTATGAGCAGTTCTTC
D gene: TRBD1; V gene: TRBV6-5; clone size: .; J gene: TRBJ2-7; CDR3 protein: CASSPRDREHEQYF; CDR3 DNA: TGTGCCAGCAGTCCCCGGGACAGGGAGCACGAGCAGTACTTC
D gene: TRBD2; V gene: TRBV10-3; clone size: .; J gene: TRBJ2-3; CDR3 protein: CAISSGNTDTQYF; CDR3 DNA: TGTGCCATCTCTAGCGGCAACACAGATACGCAGTATTTT
D gene: TRBD1; V gene: TRBV6-1; clone size: .; J gene: TRBJ1-5; CDR3 protein: CASNLQGAYQPQHF; CDR3 DNA: TGTGCCAGCAATCTACAGGGGGCCTATCAGCCCCAGCATTTT
D gene: .; V gene: TRBV28; clone size: few; J gene: TRBJ2-1; CDR3 protein: CASSSTEAEQFF; CDR3 DNA: TGTGCCAGCAGTTCGACAGAGGCTGAGCAGTTCTTC
D gene: .; V gene: TRBV5-4; clone size: once; J gene: TRBJ2-5; CDR3 protein: CASSLGALETQYF; CDR3 DNA: TGTGCCAGCAGCTTGGGAGCCCTAGAGACCCAGTACTTC
D gene: TRBD2; V gene: TRBV25-1; clone size: .; J gene: TRBJ2-1; CDR3 protein: CASSEYGERENPYNEQFF; CDR3 DNA: TGTGCCAGCAGTGAATACGGGGAGCGGGAGAATCCCTACAATGAGCAGTTCTTC
D gene: TRBD2; V gene: TRBV9; clone size: few; J gene: TRBJ2-5; CDR3 protein: CASSVGRGGGETQYF; CDR3 DNA: TGTGCCAGCAGCGTAGGCCGGGGGGGCGGGGAGACCCAGTACTTC
D gene: .; V gene: TRBV7-8; clone size: .; J gene: TRBJ2-1; CDR3 protein: CASSLAPGMNYNEQFF; CDR3 DNA: TGTGCCAGCAGCTTAGCCCCAGGGATGAACTACAATGAGCAGTTCTTC
D gene: TRBD2; V gene: TRBV11-2; clone size: few; J gene: TRBJ2-7; CDR3 protein: CASSLSSGYEQYF; CDR3 DNA: TGTGCCAGCAGCTTATCTAGCGGATACGAGCAGTACTTC
D gene: .; V gene: TRBV27; clone size: .; J gene: TRBJ1-1; CDR3 protein: CASSRVPNTEAFF; CDR3 DNA: TGTGCCAGCAGCAGGGTCCCCAACACTGAAGCTTTCTTT
D gene: .; V gene: TRBV5-8; clone size: .; J gene: TRBJ1-2; CDR3 protein: CASSLGVREDYGYTF; CDR3 DNA: TGTGCCAGCAGCTTGGGTGTCAGGGAGGACTATGGCTACACCTTC
D gene: TRBD1; V gene: TRBV6-5; clone size: .; J gene: TRBJ1-1; CDR3 protein: CASSFTGGTEAFF; CDR3 DNA: TGTGCCAGCAGCTTTACAGGGGGCACTGAAGCTTTCTTT
D gene: TRBD1; V gene: TRBV25-1; clone size: .; J gene: TRBJ2-7; CDR3 protein: CASSEGQAFSEQYF; CDR3 DNA: TGTGCCAGCAGTGAGGGACAGGCTTTTAGCGAGCAGTACTTC
D gene: .; V gene: TRBV27; clone size: .; J gene: TRBJ2-1; CDR3 protein: CASSLSARLVGEQFF; CDR3 DNA: TGTGCCAGCAGTTTATCAGCTAGACTAGTAGGTGAGCAGTTCTTC
D gene: TRBD1; V gene: TRBV19; clone size: .; J gene: TRBJ1-1; CDR3 protein: CASSTREGADTEAFF; CDR3 DNA: TGTGCCAGTAGTACCCGGGAGGGGGCGGACACTGAAGCTTTCTTT
D gene: TRBD2; V gene: TRBV27; clone size: .; J gene: TRBJ2-1; CDR3 protein: CASSLGTSGARNEQFF; CDR3 DNA: TGTGCCAGCAGTTTGGGGACCAGCGGGGCTAGGAATGAGCAGTTCTTC
D gene: .; V gene: TRBV11-2; clone size: .; J gene: TRBJ1-4; CDR3 protein: CASSPLSPRANEKLFF; CDR3 DNA: TGTGCCAGCAGCCCCCTATCACCGAGAGCTAATGAAAAACTGTTTTTT
D gene: TRBD1; V gene: TRBV5-6; clone size: .; J gene: TRBJ1-5; CDR3 protein: CASSPGQGSQAQHF; CDR3 DNA: TGTGCCAGCAGCCCGGGACAGGGCAGCCAGGCCCAGCATTTT
D gene: .; V gene: TRBV10-1; clone size: once; J gene: TRBJ2-1; CDR3 protein: CASSEAAVNEQFF; CDR3 DNA: TGCGCCAGCAGTGAGGCAGCGGTCAATGAGCAGTTCTTC
D gene: TRBD1; V gene: TRBV6-5; clone size: .; J gene: TRBJ1-1; CDR3 protein: CASSFGTGYTEAFF; CDR3 DNA: TGTGCCAGCAGTTTCGGGACAGGGTACACTGAAGCTTTCTTT
D gene: TRBD2; V gene: TRBV18; clone size: .; J gene: TRBJ2-7; CDR3 protein: CASSLAPGLAGDEQYF; CDR3 DNA: TGTGCCAGCTCACTTGCACCGGGACTAGCGGGAGACGAGCAGTACTTC
D gene: .; V gene: TRBV30; clone size: .; J gene: TRBJ2-3; CDR3 protein: CAWGAGGARNTQYF; CDR3 DNA: TGTGCCTGGGGGGCAGGCGGGGCACGAAATACGCAGTATTTT
D gene: .; V gene: TRBV19; clone size: once; J gene: TRBJ1-2; CDR3 protein: CASSMTGGPRDYGYTF; CDR3 DNA: TGTGCCAGTAGTATGACAGGAGGTCCCCGGGACTATGGCTACACCTTC
D gene: .; V gene: TRBV30; clone size: .; J gene: TRBJ1-4; CDR3 protein: CAWSDLGGEKLFF; CDR3 DNA: TGTGCCTGGAGTGATTTAGGGGGTGAAAAACTGTTTTTT
D gene: TRBD1; V gene: TRBV11-2; clone size: few; J gene: TRBJ2-2; CDR3 protein: CASTQGQGGGGELFF; CDR3 DNA: TGTGCCAGCACCCAGGGACAGGGGGGAGGCGGGGAGCTGTTTTTT
D gene: TRBD2; V gene: TRBV27; clone size: .; J gene: TRBJ2-5; CDR3 protein: CASSPGTRGETQYF; CDR3 DNA: TGTGCCAGCAGTCCCGGGACTAGGGGGGAGACCCAGTACTTC
D gene: TRBD2; V gene: TRBV28; clone size: .; J gene: TRBJ2-5; CDR3 protein: CASRTLAGGLRETQYF; CDR3 DNA: TGTGCCAGCAGGACGCTAGCGGGGGGGTTGAGGGAGACCCAGTACTTC
D gene: TRBD1; V gene: TRBV18; clone size: .; J gene: TRBJ2-5; CDR3 protein: CASLPWDSHLQETQYF; CDR3 DNA: TGTGCCAGCCTACCTTGGGACAGCCACCTCCAAGAGACCCAGTACTTC
D gene: .; V gene: TRBV28; clone size: .; J gene: TRBJ1-2; CDR3 protein: CASTKGRDNYGYTF; CDR3 DNA: TGTGCCAGCACCAAGGGGAGGGATAACTATGGCTACACCTTC
D gene: TRBD2; V gene: TRBV4-2; clone size: .; J gene: TRBJ2-1; CDR3 protein: CASSQDGLADYNEQFF; CDR3 DNA: TGTGCCAGCAGCCAAGATGGACTAGCGGATTACAATGAGCAGTTCTTC
D gene: TRBD2; V gene: TRBV7-3; clone size: .; J gene: TRBJ2-1; CDR3 protein: CASSPPSGGSYNEQFF; CDR3 DNA: TGTGCCAGCAGCCCTCCTAGCGGGGGCTCCTACAATGAGCAGTTCTTC
D gene: .; V gene: TRBV30; clone size: .; J gene: TRBJ2-2; CDR3 protein: CAWSVLFPGELFF; CDR3 DNA: TGTGCCTGGAGTGTATTATTCCCCGGGGAGCTGTTTTTT
D gene: TRBD2; V gene: TRBV27; clone size: .; J gene: TRBJ2-2; CDR3 protein: CASRGLAGVLGTGELFF; CDR3 DNA: TGTGCCAGCAGGGGACTAGCGGGAGTACTAGGCACCGGGGAGCTGTTTTTT
D gene: TRBD1; V gene: TRBV28; clone size: .; J gene: TRBJ2-1; CDR3 protein: CASRTVGGDEQFF; CDR3 DNA: TGTGCCAGCAGAACAGTAGGGGGCGATGAGCAGTTCTTC
D gene: TRBD1; V gene: TRBV2; clone size: .; J gene: TRBJ2-4; CDR3 protein: CASSVSQGVDIQYF; CDR3 DNA: TGTGCCAGCAGTGTGTCACAGGGGGTTGACATTCAGTACTTC
D gene: .; V gene: TRBV29-1; clone size: once; J gene: TRBJ2-1; CDR3 protein: CSVKAGSYNEQFF; CDR3 DNA: TGCAGCGTTAAGGCAGGCTCCTACAATGAGCAGTTCTTC
D gene: TRBD2; V gene: TRBV6-4; clone size: .; J gene: TRBJ2-1; CDR3 protein: CASKGMNEREIEPYNEQFF; CDR3 DNA: TGTGCCAGCAAGGGTATGAACGAGCGGGAGATAGAGCCCTACAATGAGCAGTTCTTC
D gene: TRBD1; V gene: TRBV18; clone size: .; J gene: TRBJ2-7; CDR3 protein: CASSAGTGDYEQYF; CDR3 DNA: TGTGCCAGCTCAGCCGGGACAGGGGATTACGAGCAGTACTTC
D gene: TRBD1; V gene: TRBV19; clone size: .; J gene: TRBJ1-4; CDR3 protein: CASSIVPGTGLEKLFF; CDR3 DNA: TGTGCCAGTAGTATCGTACCGGGGACAGGCTTAGAAAAACTGTTTTTT
D gene: .; V gene: TRBV10-3; clone size: .; J gene: TRBJ1-1; CDR3 protein: CAISESWGDTEAFF; CDR3 DNA: TGTGCCATCAGTGAGTCGTGGGGGGACACTGAAGCTTTCTTT
D gene: .; V gene: TRBV27; clone size: .; J gene: TRBJ1-2; CDR3 protein: CASRRGWEYGYTF; CDR3 DNA: TGTGCCAGCAGAAGGGGTTGGGAATATGGCTACACCTTC
D gene: TRBD2; V gene: TRBV7-9; clone size: .; J gene: TRBJ2-7; CDR3 protein: CASSPSGSMYEQYF; CDR3 DNA: TGTGCCAGCAGCCCTAGCGGGAGTATGTACGAGCAGTACTTC
D gene: TRBD1; V gene: TRBV19; clone size: .; J gene: TRBJ2-5; CDR3 protein: CASSGGDRGLQETQYF; CDR3 DNA: TGTGCCAGTAGTGGAGGGGACAGGGGGCTGCAAGAGACCCAGTACTTC
D gene: TRBD1; V gene: TRBV6-5; clone size: .; J gene: TRBJ1-2; CDR3 protein: CASRRTGTGYYGYTF; CDR3 DNA: TGTGCCAGCCGTAGGACCGGGACAGGGTACTATGGCTACACCTTC
D gene: TRBD1; V gene: TRBV7-3; clone size: .; J gene: TRBJ2-2; CDR3 protein: CASSTGVTGELFF; CDR3 DNA: TGTGCCAGCAGTACAGGGGTTACCGGGGAGCTGTTTTTT
D gene: .; V gene: TRBV6-5; clone size: few; J gene: TRBJ1-5; CDR3 protein: CASSYSAGGNQPQHF; CDR3 DNA: TGTGCCAGCAGTTACTCGGCAGGGGGCAATCAGCCCCAGCATTTT